This T cell receptor beta chain appears in the sequencing data of a study of OX40 agonist ivuxolimab in advanced cancers. Across the study: Patients got intravenous ivuxolimab at 0.01 to 10 mg/kg every 2 weeks.

Study findings and constraints: There was clonal expansion of CD4+ and CD8+ blood T cells by week 6 at 0.1 to 3.0 mg/kg. There were, on average, more expanded clones in CD8+ T cells than in CD4+.

Some clones are missing from TCRdb's copy, which holds only in-frame ones; the method was immunoSEQ multiplex PCR. The table lists approximately 86,000 clones, roughly 92% of them singletons. As for this clone: Its matching antigen is unknown.

Germline CDR1 reads MNHEY; CDR2 reads SVGAGI. The CDR3 totals 13 residues. The V and J ends lost 8 bases and 4 bases respectively, with 14 bases between them. The input for sequencing was CD4+ or CD8+ T cells sorted from blood, taken in a trial of the OX40 agonist ivuxolimab. This clonotype originated in an adult with an advanced solid tumor such as melanoma, head and neck, liver or kidney cancer. The chain joins TRBV6-5 to TRBJ1-1; D is possibly TRBD1 (5 bases). The CDR3 spells CASCEGASTEAFF. The CDR3, as DNA: TGTGCCAGCTGCGAAGGGGCTTCCACTGAAGCTTTCTTT.